This T cell receptor beta chain was profiled in a study of T cells in Graves' hyperthyroidism and ophthalmopathy. The CDR3 spans 17 residues. Trimming removed 3 bases from V and 2 bases from J; junction bases left unmatched: 6. This clonotype has ten or more counts. TCR beta CDR3 regions were amplified from RNA transcripts. Initially, a first-round RT-PCR of the TCR CDR3 employed the HTBI primer set. MiXCR was run by TCRdb on the multiplex PCR reads, yielding one entry per CDR3 protein. The sample has more than 300,000 distinct CDR3 sequences, approximately 14% seen once. Sequencing used blood. The chain carries TRBV12-3 or TRBV12-4 and TRBJ2-1, with 11 bases lining up with TRBD2. This receptor was identified in a woman in her 30s with Graves' ophthalmopathy. This chain's CDR3 is CASSLDGSGGAYNEQFF. The CDR3 DNA reads as TGTGCCAGCAGTTTGGATGGTAGCGGGGGGGCCTACAATGAGCAGTTCTTC.